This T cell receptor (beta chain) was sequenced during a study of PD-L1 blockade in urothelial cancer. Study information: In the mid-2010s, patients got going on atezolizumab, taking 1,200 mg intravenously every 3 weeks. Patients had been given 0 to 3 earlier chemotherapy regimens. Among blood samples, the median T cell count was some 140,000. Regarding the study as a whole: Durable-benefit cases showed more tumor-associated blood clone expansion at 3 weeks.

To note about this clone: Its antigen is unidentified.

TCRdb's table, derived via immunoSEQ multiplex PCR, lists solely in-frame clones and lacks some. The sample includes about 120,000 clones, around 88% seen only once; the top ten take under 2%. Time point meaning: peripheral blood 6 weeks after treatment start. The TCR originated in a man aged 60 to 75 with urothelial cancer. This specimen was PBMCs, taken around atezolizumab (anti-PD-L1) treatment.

CDR3 sequence (DNA): TGCGCCAGCAGCACGACAGGGGTCCACGAGCAGTACTTC. Its protein product is CASSTTGVHEQYF. The V and J genes are TRBV5-1 and TRBJ2-7; 8 bases agree with TRBD1. J lost 5 bases, V lost 4 bases, and 5 bases had no gene match. This CDR3 has 13 amino acids. Germline-derived CDR1 and CDR2 are SGHRS and YFSETQ.